One T cell receptor beta chain is described in this entry. Its specificity is not known. The data originate from a study of shared clonotypes between healthy human individuals. Study in general: Per-donor plates numbered three CD4 naive, three CD4 memory, two CD8 naive and one CD8 memory. Overall study results and limits: Naive subsets generally exceeded memory subsets in estimated richness. The expectation was that sequencing depth would affect clonotype sharing among donors. Naive CD4 clonotype sharing across a few donors was about 5%.

Generated by immunoSEQ multiplex PCR, the TCRdb table keeps only in-frame clones and is missing some. The repertoire holds 2 million or so clones, with roughly 95% as singletons. The clonotype was recovered from a man younger than 30 in good health. Source material: naive CD4+ T cells sorted from blood. Subset of the sample: CD45RA+ positively selected.

In DNA, the CDR3 is TGTGCCAGCAAGGGTAGAACTAATGAAAAACTGTTTTTT. This sequence encodes CASKGRTNEKLFF. This chain joins TRBV6-5 and TRBJ1-4; D is ambiguous. The CDR3 covers 13 residues. Germline assignment: CDR1 MNHEY and CDR2 SVGAGI. V was cut by 7 bases and J by 1 base, with 7 bases left in between.